This T cell receptor beta chain originates from a study of shared clonotypes between healthy human individuals. Study-wide results and limits: It was observed that 5% to 6% of naive CD4 clonotypes were shared across four donors. Despite large depth, sorted-subset datasets appeared incompletely sequenced. Among the subsets, naive ones generally showed larger estimated richness than memory ones.

Concerning this clone: What it recognizes is unknown.

The germline V and J ends were trimmed by 8 bases and 4 bases, with 17 bases remaining between them. Germline V CDR1 and CDR2: MDHEN, SYDVKM. This CDR3 has 14 residues. Terminally differentiated effector memory CD45RA+ cells were excluded from the naive CD8 cells, which were CD45RO-negative and positively selected for CCR7. Repertoires were generated with immunoSEQ multiplex PCR, while TCRdb's copy carries only in-frame clones and drops some. The sample lists approximately 2,000,000 clones; 93% were seen once. The chain uses TRBV28 and TRBJ1-1; the D is unclear. Sequencing was performed on naive CD8+ T cells from PBMCs. The source is a man aged 18 to 29 in good health. Some clones in this sample may be carry-over from other donors' samples. The chain's CDR3 is CASQPRPAGTEAFF. Here the CDR3 DNA reads TGTGCCAGCCAACCCCGCCCTGCGGGCACTGAAGCTTTCTTT. The full variable domain, with the rest looked up from reference TRBV28 and TRBJ1-1, is DVKVTQSSRYLVKRTGEKVFLECVQDMDHENMFWYRQDPGLGLRLIYFSYDVKMKEKGDIPEGYSVSREKKERFSLILESASTNQTSMYLCASQPRPAGTEAFFGQGTRLTVV.